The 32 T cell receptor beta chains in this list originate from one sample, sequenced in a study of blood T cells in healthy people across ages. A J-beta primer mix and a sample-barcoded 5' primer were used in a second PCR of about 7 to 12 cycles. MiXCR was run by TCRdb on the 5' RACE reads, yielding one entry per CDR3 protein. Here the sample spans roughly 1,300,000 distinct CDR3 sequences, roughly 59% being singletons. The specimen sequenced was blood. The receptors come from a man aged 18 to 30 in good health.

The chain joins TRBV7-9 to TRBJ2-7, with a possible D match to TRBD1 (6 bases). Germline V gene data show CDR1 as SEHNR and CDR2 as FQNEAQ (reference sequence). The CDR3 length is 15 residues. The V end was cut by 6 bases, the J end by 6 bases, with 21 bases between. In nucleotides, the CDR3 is TGTGCCAGCAGTTCTGACAGGTTGTCCTCTGGCGAGCAGTACTTC. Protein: CASSSDRLSSGEQYF.

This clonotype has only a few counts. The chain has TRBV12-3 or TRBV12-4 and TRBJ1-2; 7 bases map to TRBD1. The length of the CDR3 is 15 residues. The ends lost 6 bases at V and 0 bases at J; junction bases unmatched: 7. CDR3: CASRRDSLTNYGYTF. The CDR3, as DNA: TGTGCCAGCAGGCGGGACAGCCTCACTAACTATGGCTACACCTTC.

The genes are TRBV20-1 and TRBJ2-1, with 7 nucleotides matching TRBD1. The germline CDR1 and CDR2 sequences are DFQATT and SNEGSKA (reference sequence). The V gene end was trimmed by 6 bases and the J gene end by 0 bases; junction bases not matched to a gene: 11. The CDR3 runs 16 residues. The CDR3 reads CSAMALDRSSYNEQFF. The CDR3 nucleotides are TGCAGTGCCATGGCATTGGACAGGAGCTCCTACAATGAGCAGTTCTTC.

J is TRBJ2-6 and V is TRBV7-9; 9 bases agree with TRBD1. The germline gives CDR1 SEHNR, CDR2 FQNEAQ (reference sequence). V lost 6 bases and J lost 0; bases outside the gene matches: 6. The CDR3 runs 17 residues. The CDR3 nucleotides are TGTGCCAGCAGTTTTCCGACAGGGGGCTCTGGGGCCAACGTCCTGACTTTC. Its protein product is CASSFPTGGSGANVLTF. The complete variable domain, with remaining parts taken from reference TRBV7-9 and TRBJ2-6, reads DTGVSQNPRHKITKRGQNVTFRCDPISEHNRLYWYRQTLGQGPEFLTYFQNEAQLEKSRLLSDRFSAERPKGSFSTLEIQRTEQGDSAMYLCASSFPTGGSGANVLTFGAGSRLTVL.

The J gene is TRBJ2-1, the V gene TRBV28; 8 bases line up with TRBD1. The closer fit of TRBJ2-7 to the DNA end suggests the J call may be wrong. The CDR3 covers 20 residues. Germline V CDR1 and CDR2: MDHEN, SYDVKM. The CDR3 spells CASSFFPTSDREKSYNEQYF. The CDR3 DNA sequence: TGTGCCAGCAGTTTTTTCCCCACATCGGACAGGGAAAAGTCCTACAATGAGCAGTACTTC.

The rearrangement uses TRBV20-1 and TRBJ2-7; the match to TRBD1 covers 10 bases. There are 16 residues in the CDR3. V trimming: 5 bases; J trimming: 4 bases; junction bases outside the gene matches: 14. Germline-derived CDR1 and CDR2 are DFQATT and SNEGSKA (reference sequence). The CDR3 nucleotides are TGCAGTGCTCTGTCTTTCCGGGACAGGGGTGTGTACGAGCAGTACTTC. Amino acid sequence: CSALSFRDRGVYEQYF.

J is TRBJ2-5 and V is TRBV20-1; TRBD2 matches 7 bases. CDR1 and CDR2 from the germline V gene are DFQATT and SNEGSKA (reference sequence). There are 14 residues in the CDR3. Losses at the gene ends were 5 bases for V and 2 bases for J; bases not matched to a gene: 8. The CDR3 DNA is TGCAGTGCTCAAAATAGGGGAGGGCAAGAGACCCAGTACTTC. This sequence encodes CSAQNRGGQETQYF.

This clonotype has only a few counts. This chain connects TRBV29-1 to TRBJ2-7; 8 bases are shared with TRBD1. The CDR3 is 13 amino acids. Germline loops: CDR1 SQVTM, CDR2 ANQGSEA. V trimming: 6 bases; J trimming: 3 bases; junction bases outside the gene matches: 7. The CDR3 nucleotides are TGCAGCGTAGAACAGGGGGAGAGCTACGAGCAGTACTTC. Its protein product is CSVEQGESYEQYF.

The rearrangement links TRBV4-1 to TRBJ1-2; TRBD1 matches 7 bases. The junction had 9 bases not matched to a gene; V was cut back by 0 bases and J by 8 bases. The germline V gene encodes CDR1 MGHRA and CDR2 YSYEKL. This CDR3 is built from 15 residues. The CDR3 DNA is TGCGCCAGCAGCCAAGAGGGAGACAGGGCTCGCGGCTACACCTTC. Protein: CASSQEGDRARGYTF.

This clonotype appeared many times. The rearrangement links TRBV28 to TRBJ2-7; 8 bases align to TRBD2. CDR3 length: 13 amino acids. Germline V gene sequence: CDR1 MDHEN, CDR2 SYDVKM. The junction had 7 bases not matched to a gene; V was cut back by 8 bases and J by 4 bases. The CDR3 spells CASSTGGVYEQYF. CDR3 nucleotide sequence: TGTGCCAGCTCGACCGGGGGGGTATACGAGCAGTACTTC.

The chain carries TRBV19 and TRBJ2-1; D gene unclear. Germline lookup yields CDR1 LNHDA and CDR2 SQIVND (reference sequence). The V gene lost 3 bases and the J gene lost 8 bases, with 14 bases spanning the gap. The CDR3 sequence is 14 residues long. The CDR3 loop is CASSMLGGRDEQFF. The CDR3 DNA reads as TGTGCCAGTAGTATGCTGGGCGGTCGGGATGAGCAGTTCTTC.

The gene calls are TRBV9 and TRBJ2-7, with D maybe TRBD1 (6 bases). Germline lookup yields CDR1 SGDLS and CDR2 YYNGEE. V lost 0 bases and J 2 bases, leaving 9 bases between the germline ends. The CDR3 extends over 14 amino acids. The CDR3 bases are TGTGCCAGCAGCGTAGATCAGGGGCCCTACGAGCAGTACTTC. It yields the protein CASSVDQGPYEQYF.

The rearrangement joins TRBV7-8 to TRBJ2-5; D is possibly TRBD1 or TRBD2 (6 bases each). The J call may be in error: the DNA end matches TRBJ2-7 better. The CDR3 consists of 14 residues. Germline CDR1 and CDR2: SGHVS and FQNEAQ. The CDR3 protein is CASSLARGGGEQYF. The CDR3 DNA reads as TGTGCCAGCAGCTTAGCTAGAGGAGGGGGCGAGCAGTACTTC.

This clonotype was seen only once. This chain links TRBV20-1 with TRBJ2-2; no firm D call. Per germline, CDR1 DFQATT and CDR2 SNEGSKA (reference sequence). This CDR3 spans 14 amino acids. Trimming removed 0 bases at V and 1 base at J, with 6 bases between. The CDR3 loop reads CSARDPENTGELFF. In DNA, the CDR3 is TGCAGTGCTAGAGATCCGGAGAACACCGGGGAGCTGTTTTTT.

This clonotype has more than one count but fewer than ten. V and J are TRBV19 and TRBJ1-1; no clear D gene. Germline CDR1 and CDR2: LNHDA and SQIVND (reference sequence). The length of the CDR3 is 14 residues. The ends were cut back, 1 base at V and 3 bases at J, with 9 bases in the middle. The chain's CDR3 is CASSIGRMDTEAFF. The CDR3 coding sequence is TGTGCCAGTAGTATAGGAAGGATGGACACTGAAGCTTTCTTT.

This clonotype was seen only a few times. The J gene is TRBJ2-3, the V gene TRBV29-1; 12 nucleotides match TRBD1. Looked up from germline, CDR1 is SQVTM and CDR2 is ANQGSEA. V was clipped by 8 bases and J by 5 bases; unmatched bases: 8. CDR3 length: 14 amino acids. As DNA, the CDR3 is TGCAGCTCCCCGGGACAGGGGGCTCTAGATACGCAGTATTTT. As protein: CSSPGQGALDTQYF.

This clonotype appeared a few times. DNA for the CDR3: TGCGCCAGCAGTGTCTTGAATGGGGGTAATGAGCAGTTCTTC. Its protein is CASSVLNGGNEQFF. V gene TRBV5-1 combines with J gene TRBJ2-1; D tentatively reads TRBD1 or TRBD2 (5 bases each). Per germline, CDR1 SGHRS and CDR2 YFSETQ. Trimming took off 5 bases at V and 7 bases at J, with 16 bases between the two ends. The CDR3 covers 14 residues.

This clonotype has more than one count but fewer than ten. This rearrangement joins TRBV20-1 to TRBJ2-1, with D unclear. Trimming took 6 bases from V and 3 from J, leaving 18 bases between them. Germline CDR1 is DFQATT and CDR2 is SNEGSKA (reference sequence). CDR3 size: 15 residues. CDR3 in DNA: TGCAGTGCCCCGGGTCCCCAACTCCTCTACAATGAGCAGTTCTTC. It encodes CSAPGPQLLYNEQFF.

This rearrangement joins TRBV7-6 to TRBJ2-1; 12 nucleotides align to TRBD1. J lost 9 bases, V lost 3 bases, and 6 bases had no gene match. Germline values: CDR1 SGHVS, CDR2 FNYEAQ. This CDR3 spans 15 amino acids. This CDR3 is CASSFMGQGASEQFF. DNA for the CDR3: TGTGCCAGCAGCTTTATGGGACAGGGGGCAAGTGAGCAGTTCTTC.

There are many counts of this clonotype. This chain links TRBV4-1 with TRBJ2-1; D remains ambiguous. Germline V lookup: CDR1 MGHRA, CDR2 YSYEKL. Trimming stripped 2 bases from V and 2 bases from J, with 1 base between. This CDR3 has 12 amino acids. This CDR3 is CASSQTYNEQFF. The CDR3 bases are TGCGCCAGCAGCCAAACCTACAATGAGCAGTTCTTC.

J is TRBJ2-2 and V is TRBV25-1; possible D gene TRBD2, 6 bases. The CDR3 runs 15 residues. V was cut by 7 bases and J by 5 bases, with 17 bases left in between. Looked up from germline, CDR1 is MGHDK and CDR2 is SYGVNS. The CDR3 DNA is TGTGCCAGCACCGCAGGCGGGGTAGGGACCGGGGAGCTGTTTTTT. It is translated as CASTAGGVGTGELFF.

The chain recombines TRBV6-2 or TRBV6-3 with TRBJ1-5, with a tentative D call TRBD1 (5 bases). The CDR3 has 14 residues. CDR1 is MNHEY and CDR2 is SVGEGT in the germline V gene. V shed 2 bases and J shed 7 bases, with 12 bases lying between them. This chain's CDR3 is CASSYLGDGQPQHF. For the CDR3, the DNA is TGTGCCAGCAGTTACCTGGGGGATGGGCAGCCCCAGCATTTT.

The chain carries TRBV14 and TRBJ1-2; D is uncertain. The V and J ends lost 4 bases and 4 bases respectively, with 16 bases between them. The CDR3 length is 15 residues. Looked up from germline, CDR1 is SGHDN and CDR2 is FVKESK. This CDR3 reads CASSLSTSSSYGYTF. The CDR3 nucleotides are TGTGCCAGCAGCCTCTCCACGTCGAGCAGCTATGGCTACACCTTC.

The CDR3 nucleotides are TGTGCCAGCAGTTACGTGGACAGACCAACTAATGAAAAACTGTTTTTT. Translated: CASSYVDRPTNEKLFF. V and J are TRBV6-5 and TRBJ1-4, with a possible D match to TRBD1 (6 bases). Germline CDR1 MNHEY, CDR2 SVGAGI. The V gene lost 2 bases and the J gene lost 0 bases, with 10 bases spanning the gap. The CDR3 runs 16 residues.

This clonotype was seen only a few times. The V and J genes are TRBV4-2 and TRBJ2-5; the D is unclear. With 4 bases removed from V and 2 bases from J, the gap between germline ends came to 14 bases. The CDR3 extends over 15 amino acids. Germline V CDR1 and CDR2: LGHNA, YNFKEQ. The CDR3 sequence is CASSLQTANQETQYF. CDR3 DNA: TGTGCCAGCAGCCTTCAAACAGCAAATCAAGAGACCCAGTACTTC.

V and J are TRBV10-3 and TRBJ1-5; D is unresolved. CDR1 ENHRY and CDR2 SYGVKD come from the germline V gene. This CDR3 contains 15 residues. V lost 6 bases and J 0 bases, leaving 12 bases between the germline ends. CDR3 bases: TGTGCCATCAGGGACGGCCAGCATAGCAATCAGCCCCAGCATTTT. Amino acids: CAIRDGQHSNQPQHF.

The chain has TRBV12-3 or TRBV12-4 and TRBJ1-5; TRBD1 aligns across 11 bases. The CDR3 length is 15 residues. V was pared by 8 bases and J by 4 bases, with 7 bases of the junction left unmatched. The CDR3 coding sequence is TGTGCCAGCGGTCGGGGGGACAGGGGGAATCAGCCCCAGCATTTT. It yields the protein CASGRGDRGNQPQHF.

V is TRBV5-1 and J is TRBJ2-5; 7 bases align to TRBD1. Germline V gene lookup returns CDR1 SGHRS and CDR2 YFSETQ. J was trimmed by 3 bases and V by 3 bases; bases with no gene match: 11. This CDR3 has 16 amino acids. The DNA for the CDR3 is TGCGCCAGCAGCTCCCCTCGGGACAGCGGAAAAGAGACCCAGTACTTC. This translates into CASSSPRDSGKETQYF.

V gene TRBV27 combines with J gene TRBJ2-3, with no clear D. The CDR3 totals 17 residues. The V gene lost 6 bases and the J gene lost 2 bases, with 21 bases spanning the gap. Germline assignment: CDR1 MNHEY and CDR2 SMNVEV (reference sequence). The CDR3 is CASSSRTEPPYTDTQYF. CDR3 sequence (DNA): TGTGCCAGCAGCTCCAGGACGGAGCCTCCTTACACAGATACGCAGTATTTT.

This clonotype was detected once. The CDR3 coding sequence is TGCAGTGCCAGATTCGGGGGATGGGATGGCATTCAGTACTTC. Translated: CSARFGGWDGIQYF. The V call is TRBV20-1, the J call TRBJ2-4; tentatively, D is TRBD2 (6 bases). The length of the CDR3 is 14 residues. The germline V gene has CDR1 DFQATT and CDR2 SNEGSKA (reference sequence). The V and J ends lost 6 bases and 9 bases respectively, with 21 bases between them.

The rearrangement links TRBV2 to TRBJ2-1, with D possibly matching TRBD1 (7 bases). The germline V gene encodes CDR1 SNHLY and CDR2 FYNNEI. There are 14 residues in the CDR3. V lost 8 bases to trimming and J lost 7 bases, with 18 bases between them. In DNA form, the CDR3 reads TGTGCCAGCGGAGGGACACAGGGGTTGAATGAGCAGTTCTTC. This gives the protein CASGGTQGLNEQFF. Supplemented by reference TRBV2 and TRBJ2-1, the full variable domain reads EPEVTQTPSHQVTQMGQEVILRCVPISNHLYFYWYRQILGQKVEFLVSFYNNEISEKSEIFDDQFSVERPDGSNFTLKIRSTKLEDSAMYFCASGGTQGLNEQFFGPGTRLTVL.

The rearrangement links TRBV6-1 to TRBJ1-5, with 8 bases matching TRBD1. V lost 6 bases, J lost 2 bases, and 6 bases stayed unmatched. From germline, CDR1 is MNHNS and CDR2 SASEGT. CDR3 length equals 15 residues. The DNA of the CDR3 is TGTGCCAGCAGGTCAGGGGGCGCGGGCAATCAGCCCCAGCATTTT. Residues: CASRSGGAGNQPQHF.